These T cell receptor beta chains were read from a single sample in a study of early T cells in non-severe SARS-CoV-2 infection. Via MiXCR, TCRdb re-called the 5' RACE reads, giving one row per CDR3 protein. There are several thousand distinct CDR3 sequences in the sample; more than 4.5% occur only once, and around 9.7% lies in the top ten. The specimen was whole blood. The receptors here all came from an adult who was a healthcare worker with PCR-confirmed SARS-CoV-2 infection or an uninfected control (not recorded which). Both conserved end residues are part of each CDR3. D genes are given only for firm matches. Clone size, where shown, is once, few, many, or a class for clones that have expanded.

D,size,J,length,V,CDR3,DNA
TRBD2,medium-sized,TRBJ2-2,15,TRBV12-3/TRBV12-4,CASSSPGLGSGELFF,TGTGCCAGCAGTTCGCCGGGACTAGGCTCCGGGGAGCTGTTTTTT
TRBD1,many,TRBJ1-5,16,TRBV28,CASSLWGQGGNQPQHF,TGTGCCAGCAGTTTATGGGGACAGGGCGGCAATCAGCCCCAGCATTTT
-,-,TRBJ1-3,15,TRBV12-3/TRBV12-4,CASSRPLGPGNTMYF,TGTGCCAGCAGCCGTCCGCTTGGGCCCGGAAACACCATGTATTTT
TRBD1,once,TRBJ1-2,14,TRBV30,CAWSPDRGGYGYTF,TGTGCCTGGAGCCCTGACAGGGGAGGCTATGGCTACACCTTC
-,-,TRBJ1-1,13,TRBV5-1,CASSLDSYTEAFF,TGCGCCAGCAGCTTGGACAGCTACACGGAAGCTTTCTTT
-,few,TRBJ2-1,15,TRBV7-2,CASSPQGRAANEQFF,TGTGCCAGCAGCCCCCAGGGAAGGGCCGCGAATGAGCAGTTCTTC
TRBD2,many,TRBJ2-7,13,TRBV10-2,CASGLAGAYEQYF,TGCGCCAGCGGACTAGCGGGAGCTTACGAGCAGTACTTC
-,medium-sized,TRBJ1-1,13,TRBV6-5,CASSQGFYTEAFF,TGTGCCAGCAGTCAGGGGTTCTACACTGAAGCTTTCTTT
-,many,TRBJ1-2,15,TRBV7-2,CASSLGGPPNYGYTF,TGTGCCAGCAGCTTAGGGGGACCACCTAACTATGGCTACACCTTC
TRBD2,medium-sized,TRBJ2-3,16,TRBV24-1,CATSDSTGGPTDTQYF,TGTGCCACCAGTGATTCCACGGGAGGGCCAACAGATACGCAGTATTTT
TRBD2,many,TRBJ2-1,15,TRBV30,CAWAPGLGRNNEQFF,TGTGCCTGGGCGCCGGGACTAGGGAGGAATAATGAGCAGTTCTTC
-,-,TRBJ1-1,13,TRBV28,CASMVQGGTEAFF,TGTGCCAGCATGGTTCAGGGCGGCACTGAAGCTTTCTTT
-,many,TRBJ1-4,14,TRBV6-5,CASSLREYGEKLFF,TGTGCCAGCAGCCTCAGGGAGTACGGTGAAAAACTGTTTTTT
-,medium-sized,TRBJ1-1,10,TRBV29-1,CSVRHLEAFF,TGCAGCGTAAGACACCTAGAAGCTTTCTTT
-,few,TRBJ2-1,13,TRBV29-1,CSVFPRGASEQFF,TGCAGCGTTTTCCCCAGGGGGGCGAGTGAGCAGTTCTTC
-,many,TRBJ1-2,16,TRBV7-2,CASSPLSAGLFYGYTF,TGTGCCAGCAGCCCATTGTCGGCAGGCCTGTTCTATGGCTACACCTTC
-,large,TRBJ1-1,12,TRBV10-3,CAISADRHEAFF,TGTGCCATCAGTGCCGACAGACATGAAGCTTTCTTT
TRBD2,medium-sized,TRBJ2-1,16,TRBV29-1,CSVVGVGGRHYNEQFF,TGCAGCGTGGTGGGGGTTGGCGGGAGACACTACAATGAGCAGTTCTTC
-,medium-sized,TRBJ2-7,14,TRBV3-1,CASSLNFAPYEQYF,TGTGCCAGCAGCTTAAATTTCGCCCCCTACGAGCAGTACTTC
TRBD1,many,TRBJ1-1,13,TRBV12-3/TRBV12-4,CASRDRLNTEAFF,TGTGCCAGCAGGGACAGGTTGAACACTGAAGCTTTCTTT
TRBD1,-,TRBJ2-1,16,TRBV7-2,CASSLVRPGGFNEQFF,TGTGCCAGCAGCTTAGTTCGGCCAGGGGGTTTCAATGAGCAGTTCTTC
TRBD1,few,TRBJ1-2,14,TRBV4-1,CASSQTGGAYGYTF,TGCGCCAGCAGCCAAACAGGGGGCGCCTATGGCTACACCTTC
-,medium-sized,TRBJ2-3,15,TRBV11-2,CASTGRDELQDTQYF,TGTGCCAGCACCGGGCGGGATGAGCTACAAGATACGCAGTATTTT
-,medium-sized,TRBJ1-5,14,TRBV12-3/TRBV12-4,CASSSEGSNQPQHF,TGTGCCAGCAGCTCAGAAGGGAGCAATCAGCCCCAGCATTTT
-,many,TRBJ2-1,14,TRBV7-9,CASSSVSLYNEQFF,TGTGCCAGCAGCTCGGTGAGCCTGTACAATGAGCAGTTCTTC
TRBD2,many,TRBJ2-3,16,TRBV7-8,CASSPYGLAGQDTQYF,TGTGCCAGCAGCCCATACGGACTAGCGGGTCAGGATACGCAGTATTTT
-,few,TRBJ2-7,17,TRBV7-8,CASSSDYETPSAYEQYF,TGTGCCAGCAGCTCTGACTACGAAACCCCCTCGGCCTACGAGCAGTACTTC
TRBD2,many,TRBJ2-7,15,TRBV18,CASSPRLAGVNEQYF,TGTGCCAGCTCACCACGGCTAGCGGGAGTCAACGAGCAGTACTTC
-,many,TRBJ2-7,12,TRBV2,CAITDSPYEQYF,TGTGCCATCACTGACAGCCCCTACGAGCAGTACTTC
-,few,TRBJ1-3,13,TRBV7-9,CASSSDHRNQLYF,TGTGCCAGCAGCTCGGACCACAGGAATCAGTTATATTTT
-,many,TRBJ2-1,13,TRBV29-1,CSVAGSSYNEQFF,TGCAGCGTTGCCGGGAGCTCCTACAATGAGCAGTTCTTC
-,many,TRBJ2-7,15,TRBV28,CASSLHDSGSYEQYF,TGTGCCAGCAGTTTACATGACAGCGGCTCCTACGAGCAGTACTTC
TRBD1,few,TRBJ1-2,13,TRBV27,CASKLQGAGGYTF,TGTGCCAGCAAACTACAGGGGGCGGGAGGCTACACCTTC
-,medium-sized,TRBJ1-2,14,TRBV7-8,CASSFSGGTYGYTF,TGTGCCAGCAGCTTCTCCGGGGGTACTTATGGCTACACCTTC
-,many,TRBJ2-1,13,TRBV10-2,CASSGVSSDEQFF,TGCGCCAGCAGTGGGGTTAGTAGTGATGAGCAGTTCTTC
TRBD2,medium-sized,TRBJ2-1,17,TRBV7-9,CASSLIFSGRTYNEQFF,TGTGCCAGCAGCTTAATCTTTTCCGGGAGGACCTACAATGAGCAGTTCTTC
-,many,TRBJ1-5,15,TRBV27,CASSLSSGQNQPQHF,TGTGCCAGCAGTTTATCCTCTGGACAGAATCAGCCCCAGCATTTT
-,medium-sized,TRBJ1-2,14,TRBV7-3,CASSLGGRNYGYTF,TGTGCCAGCAGCTTAGGGGGGCGGAACTATGGCTACACCTTC
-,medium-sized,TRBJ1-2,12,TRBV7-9,CASSPKAYGYTF,TGTGCCAGCAGCCCCAAGGCGTATGGCTACACCTTC
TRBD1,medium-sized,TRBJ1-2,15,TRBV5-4,CASSSDSGGNYGYTF,TGTGCCAGCAGCTCGGACTCAGGGGGAAACTATGGCTACACCTTC
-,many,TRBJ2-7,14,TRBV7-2,CASSSGHSSYEQYF,TGTGCCAGCAGCTCCGGTCATAGCTCCTACGAGCAGTACTTC
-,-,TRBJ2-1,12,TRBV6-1,CASRQLYNEQFF,TGTGCCAGCAGACAACTTTACAATGAGCAGTTCTTC
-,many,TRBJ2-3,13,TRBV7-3,CASSFQSTDTQYF,TGTGCCAGCAGCTTCCAAAGCACAGATACGCAGTATTTT
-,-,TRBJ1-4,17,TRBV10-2,CASSESAGRGANEKLFF,TGCGCCAGCAGTGAGTCGGCAGGGAGAGGGGCAAATGAAAAACTGTTTTTT
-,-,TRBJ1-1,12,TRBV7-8,CASSNVGAEAFF,TGTGCCAGCAGCAATGTAGGGGCTGAAGCTTTCTTT
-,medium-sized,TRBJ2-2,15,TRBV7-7,CASSLTGGSTGELFF,TGTGCTAGCAGCTTGACAGGCGGTAGCACCGGGGAGCTGTTTTTT
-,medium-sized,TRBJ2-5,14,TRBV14,CASSQAIGGETQYF,TGTGCCAGCAGCCAAGCCATTGGGGGAGAGACCCAGTACTTC
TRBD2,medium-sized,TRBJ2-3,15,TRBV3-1,CASSQAGGPTDTQYF,TGTGCCAGCAGCCAAGCGGGAGGGCCGACAGATACGCAGTATTTT
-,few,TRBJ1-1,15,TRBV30,CAWRDPEGGRTEAFF,TGTGCCTGGAGGGACCCGGAGGGGGGGAGGACTGAAGCTTTCTTT
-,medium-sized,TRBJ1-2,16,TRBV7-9,CASTAGNSQPLYGYTF,TGTGCCAGCACCGCAGGAAACTCCCAGCCCCTTTATGGCTACACCTTC
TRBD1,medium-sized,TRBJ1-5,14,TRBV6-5,CASRGWQGDQPQHF,TGTGCCAGCAGGGGGTGGCAGGGGGACCAGCCCCAGCATTTT
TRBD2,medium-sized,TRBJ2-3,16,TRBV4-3,CASSQDEALAADTQYF,TGCGCCAGCAGCCAAGACGAGGCCCTAGCGGCAGATACGCAGTATTTT
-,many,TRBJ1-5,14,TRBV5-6,CASSLRGEVQPQHF,TGTGCCAGCAGCTTGCGGGGAGAGGTTCAGCCCCAGCATTTT
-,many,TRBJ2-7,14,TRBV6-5,CASSQLGRAYEQYF,TGTGCCAGCAGTCAACTCGGCAGAGCCTACGAGCAGTACTTC